A selection of T cell receptor beta chains follows, all from one sample in a study of CD8 T cells in ankylosing spondylitis. TCRdb reprocessed the 5' RACE reads via MiXCR and lists one record per CDR3 protein. The data show about 400,000 distinct CDR3 sequences, roughly 20% seen once. The specimen sequenced was blood, either unsorted or a sorted T cell fraction (not recorded which). These receptors were taken from a male donor with ankylosing spondylitis or in good health (not recorded which). Each CDR3 is given with its conserved first and last residue. A D gene is named only where the DNA matches it firmly. Rows give clone size only sometimes, using once, few, many, or a class for an expanded clone.

j_call,v_call,clone_size,cdr3_length,d_call,cdr3_nt,cdr3_aa
TRBJ2-7,TRBV29-1,few,13,-,TGCAGCGTTCTGGACAGACGTACCTACGAGCAGTACTTC,CSVLDRRTYEQYF
TRBJ2-1,TRBV11-1,-,19,TRBD2,TGTGCCAGCAGCTTCCCTTCAGGTGCAGCGGGGGGTTCTTACAATGAGCAGTTCTTC,CASSFPSGAAGGSYNEQFF
TRBJ2-7,TRBV4-1,-,14,-,TGCGCCAGCAGCCAAGAGTGGACCGCCTACGAGCAGTACTTC,CASSQEWTAYEQYF
TRBJ2-7,TRBV3-1,few,13,-,TGTGCCAGCAGCCCGGGGACCTTCTACGAGCAGTACTTC,CASSPGTFYEQYF
TRBJ1-2,TRBV4-2,-,17,TRBD1,TGTGCCAGCAGCCAACCCCTGGGGACAGGGGTTTCCTATGGCTACACCTTC,CASSQPLGTGVSYGYTF
TRBJ2-7,TRBV5-5,-,15,-,TGTGCCAGCAGCTTGTTTGGGGGGACTTCCTACGAGCAGTACTTC,CASSLFGGTSYEQYF
TRBJ2-1,TRBV29-1,few,14,-,TGCAGCGCGACGGGACGGGACTCCTACAATGAGCAGTTCTTC,CSATGRDSYNEQFF
TRBJ2-7,TRBV12-3/TRBV12-4,many,13,-,TGTGCCAGCAGCCCGACAGAGTCCTACGAGCAGTACTTC,CASSPTESYEQYF
TRBJ2-7,TRBV20-1,-,14,TRBD1,TGCAGTGCTTTGGGGGACAGGGGGCCCTACGAGCAGTACTTC,CSALGDRGPYEQYF
TRBJ2-3,TRBV27,-,14,-,TGTGCCAGCAGTTTATCCACCTACACAGATACGCAGTATTTT,CASSLSTYTDTQYF